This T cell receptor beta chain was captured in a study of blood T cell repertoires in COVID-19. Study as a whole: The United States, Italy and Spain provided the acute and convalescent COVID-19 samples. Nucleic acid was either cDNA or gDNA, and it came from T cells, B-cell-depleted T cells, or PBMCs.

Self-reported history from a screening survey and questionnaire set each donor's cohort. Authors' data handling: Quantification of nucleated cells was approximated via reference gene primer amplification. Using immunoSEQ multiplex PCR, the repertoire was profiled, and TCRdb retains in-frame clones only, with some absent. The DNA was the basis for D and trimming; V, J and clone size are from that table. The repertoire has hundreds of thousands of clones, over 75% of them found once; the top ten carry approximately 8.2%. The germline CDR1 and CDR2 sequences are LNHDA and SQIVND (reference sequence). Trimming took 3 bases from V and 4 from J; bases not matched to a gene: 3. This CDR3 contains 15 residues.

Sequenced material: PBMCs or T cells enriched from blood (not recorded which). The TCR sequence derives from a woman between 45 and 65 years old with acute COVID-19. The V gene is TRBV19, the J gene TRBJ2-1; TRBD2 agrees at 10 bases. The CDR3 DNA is TGTGCCAGTAGTATCCCTAGCGGGGGTTACAATGAGCAGTTCTTC. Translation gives CASSIPSGGYNEQFF.